This T cell receptor beta chain is from a study of T cell responses to AZD1222 COVID-19 vaccine (dated by TCRdb to about 2021). A note on the overall study: TCR sequencing was performed for approximately 240 trial participants, of whom around 200 were given two doses of AZD1222 and some 25 were given two doses of MenACWY control vaccine. Trial participants were enrolled by age into subgroups of 18-55, 56-69 and 70-plus years, and around 140, 26 and 57 TCR-sequenced participants, respectively, were included in these subgroups. Here is what the overall study found, with its caveats: Because no day 14 peak-response samples were available, the repertoires could be characterized only after the peak T cell response. The whole spike protein was spanned by vaccine-associated CD4 TCRs, and dominant responses were seen in regions 160-218 and 743-854. In the small 56-69-year group, the increase in depth fell short of significance, most likely because of low power. A significant rise in spike-specific TCR breadth and depth was observed after two AZD1222 doses relative to day 0 and relative to MenACWY recipients. Conclusions about previously exposed vaccinees are limited, since just six or seven AZD1222 recipients were seropositive for SARS-CoV-2 at baseline. Participants were mostly white British and included more females than males, and it was suggested by the authors that clonal diversity may have been underestimated. Nearly half of unique spike-specific TCRs reportedly recognized epitopes outside regions mutated in the B.1.351 and B.1.1.7 variants.

In the paper's terms, the time point label means: baseline before first vaccination. Per the publication, the treatment or condition label means: meningococcal conjugate vaccine given as trial control. Samples from vaccinated people were obtained from the UK trials COV001 and COV002, which included a single-blind randomized controlled phase 2/3 trial of AZD1222 (ChAdOx1 nCoV-19) in healthy adults. For TCRbeta chain sequencing, PBMC samples were collected from trial participants at day 0 and at day 28 after the second dose. For this chain, trimming is 5 bases at the V end and 5 bases at the J end, and the number of junction bases without a gene match is 6. There are 16 amino acids in the CDR3, from cysteine to phenylalanine inclusive. Just the 48-base CDR3 DNA is kept, in frame starting at base 1. CDR1 SGHNT and CDR2 YENEEA are derived from the germline V gene. With respect to this clone: No antigen is known for it. Per-base qualities were not stored, and no clone one base away is much larger.

The CDR3 regions of human TCRbeta chains were analyzed by immunosequencing. As for the authors' bioinformatics: Repertoire TCRs were checked for matches against a reference library of SARS-CoV-2-specific TCRs that had been generated using the MIRA antigen-specificity platform. Breadth meant the fraction of unique TCRs that were SARS-CoV-2-associated, whereas depth meant the fraction of total T cells that were SARS-CoV-2-associated. Using the MIRA data, each spike-specific TCR was mapped to the spike region that the TCR reacts to and placed in a CD4 or CD8 class. Log10-transformed breadth and depth values were compared by one-way ANOVA with Sidak's multiple comparisons tests. Imported from immuneACCESS, the table was reduced by TCRdb to in-frame sequences with V and J called. These copies leave out some clones; in studies compared against another copy, an unresolved V gene accounts for under half, and the cause of the remainder is not known. That table supplies the V and J calls and clone size; D and trimming were determined from the DNA. This sample is represented by tens of thousands of clones; approximately 80% of them were singletons. The leading ten clones occupy 20% to 25% of the sample.

The sequence derives from an adult in good health. Recombination linked TRBV11-3 to TRBJ2-2; TRBD1 aligns with 12 central bases. The sample in question was peripheral blood, obtained on day 0 of MenACWY control vaccination. The sequenced DNA: TGTGCCAGCAGCCCGGGACAGGGGGCCGGGACCGGGGAGCTGTTTTTT. It translates to CASSPGQGAGTGELFF.